These 3 T cell receptor beta chains came from one sample sequenced in a study of blood T cell repertoires in COVID-19. Clones were sequenced by immunoSEQ multiplex PCR, and TCRdb holds only the in-frame ones, with some missing. The sample has about 43,000 clones; 85% to 90% are singletons. The sample consisted of peripheral blood. All receptors come from a man aged 40-50 years with COVID-19, enrolled during active disease.

The chain couples TRBV7-3 to TRBJ2-2; TRBD2 aligns across 9 bases. The trim removed 3 bases at V and 1 base at J, leaving 3 bases unmatched. Germline lookup yields CDR1 SGHTA and CDR2 FQGTGA. The CDR3 spans 16 residues. The CDR3 sequence is CASSFPRGGNTGELFF. CDR3 in DNA: TGTGCCAGCAGCTTCCCGCGGGGGGGGAACACCGGGGAGCTGTTTTTT. Using reference TRBV7-3 and TRBJ2-2 for the parts outside the CDR3, the full variable domain is GAGVSQTPSNKVTEKGKYVELRCDPISGHTALYWYRQSLGQGPEFLIYFQGTGAADDSGLPNDRFFAVRPEGSVSTLKIQRTERGDSAVYLCASSFPRGGNTGELFFGEGSRLTVL.

The chain combines TRBV7-8 with TRBJ1-5, with D possibly matching TRBD1 (6 bases). Germline V gene sequence: CDR1 SGHVS, CDR2 FQNEAQ. The CDR3 runs 17 residues. V dropped 3 bases and J dropped 1 base, with 16 bases sitting between them. The CDR3 bases are TGTGCCAGCAGCTTCAGGGGTTATGAAGGAAGCAATCAGCCCCAGCATTTT. The encoded protein is CASSFRGYEGSNQPQHF.

J is TRBJ1-3 and V is TRBV30, with 8 bases aligning to TRBD1. CDR3 length: 13 amino acids. Per the germline V gene, CDR1 is GTSNPN and CDR2 is SVGIG (reference sequence). V shed 4 bases and J 9 bases; nucleotides not matched to a gene: 8. As DNA, the CDR3 is TGTGCCTGGACCCCGGACAGGGCAAGCACCATATATTTT. Encoded protein: CAWTPDRASTIYF.